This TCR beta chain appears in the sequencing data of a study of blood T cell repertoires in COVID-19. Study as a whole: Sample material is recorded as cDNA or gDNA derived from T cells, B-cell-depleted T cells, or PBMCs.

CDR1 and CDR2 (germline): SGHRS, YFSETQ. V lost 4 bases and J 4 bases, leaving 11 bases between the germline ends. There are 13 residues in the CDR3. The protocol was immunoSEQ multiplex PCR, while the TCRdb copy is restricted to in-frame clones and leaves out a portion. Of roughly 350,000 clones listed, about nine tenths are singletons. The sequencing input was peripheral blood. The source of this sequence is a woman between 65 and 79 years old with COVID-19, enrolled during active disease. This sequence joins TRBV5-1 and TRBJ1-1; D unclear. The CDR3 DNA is TGCGCCAGCAGCGGAGATGGGAGCACTGAAGCTTTCTTT. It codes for CASSGDGSTEAFF.